The present TCR beta chain was sequenced within a study of blood T cell repertoires in COVID-19. Clones were sequenced by immunoSEQ multiplex PCR, and TCRdb holds only the in-frame ones, with some missing. The data show some 100,000 clones, approximately 79% seen once. The CDR3 is 17 amino acids. V lost 0 bases to trimming and J lost 6 bases; unmatched junction nucleotides: 5. Germline V lookup: CDR1 SGHRS, CDR2 YFSETQ. This chain joins TRBV5-1 and TRBJ2-1; 14 nucleotides line up with TRBD2. The material sequenced was peripheral blood. The clonotype originates from a man over 45 with acute or convalescent COVID-19. The DNA for the CDR3 is TGCGCCAGCAGCTTGGTGACTAGCGGGGGGGCGGTCAATGAGCAGTTCTTC. Its protein product is CASSLVTSGGAVNEQFF.